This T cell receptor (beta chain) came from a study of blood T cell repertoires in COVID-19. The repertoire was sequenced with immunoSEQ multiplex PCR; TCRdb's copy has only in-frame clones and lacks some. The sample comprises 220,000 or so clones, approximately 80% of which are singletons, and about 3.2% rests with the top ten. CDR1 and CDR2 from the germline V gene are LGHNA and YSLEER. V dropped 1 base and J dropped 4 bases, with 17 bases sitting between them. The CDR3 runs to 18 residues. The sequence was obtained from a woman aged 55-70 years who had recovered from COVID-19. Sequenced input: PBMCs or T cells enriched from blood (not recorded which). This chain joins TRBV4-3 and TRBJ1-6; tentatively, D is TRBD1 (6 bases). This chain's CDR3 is CASSQGLRMGTYNSPLHF. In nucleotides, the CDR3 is TGCGCCAGCAGCCAAGGTCTCAGGATGGGGACATATAATTCACCCCTCCACTTT.